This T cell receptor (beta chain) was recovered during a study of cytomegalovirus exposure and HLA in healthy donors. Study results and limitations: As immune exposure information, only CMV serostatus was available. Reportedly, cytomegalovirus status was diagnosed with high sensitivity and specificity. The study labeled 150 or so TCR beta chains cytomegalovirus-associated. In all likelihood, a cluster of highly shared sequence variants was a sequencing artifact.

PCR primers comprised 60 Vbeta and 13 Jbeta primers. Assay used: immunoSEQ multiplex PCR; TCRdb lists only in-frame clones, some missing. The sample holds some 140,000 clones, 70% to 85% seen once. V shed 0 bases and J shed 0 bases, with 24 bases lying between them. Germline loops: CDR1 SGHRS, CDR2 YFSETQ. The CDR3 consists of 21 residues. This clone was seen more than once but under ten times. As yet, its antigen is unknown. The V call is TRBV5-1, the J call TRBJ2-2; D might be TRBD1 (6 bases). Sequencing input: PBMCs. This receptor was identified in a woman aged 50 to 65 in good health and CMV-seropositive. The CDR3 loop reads CASSLDLESDRSTTNTGELFF. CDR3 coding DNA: TGCGCCAGCAGCTTGGATTTGGAGTCTGACAGGTCTACAACGAACACCGGGGAGCTGTTTTTT.